The T cell receptor (beta chain) under discussion was sequenced for a study of T cell clonality in common variable immunodeficiency. General observations from the study: Compared with controls, CVID subjects had fewer shared TCRbeta clones. TCRbeta clonality was increased in CVID versus healthy controls.

Some clones are missing from TCRdb's copy, which holds only in-frame ones; the method was immunoSEQ multiplex PCR. The table records under 60,000 clones without singletons, the ten largest covering roughly 3.4%. The V segment lost 8 bases and the J segment 1 base; nucleotides outside the gene matches: 6. Germline values: CDR1 KGHSH, CDR2 LQKENI. The CDR3 loop spans 14 amino acids. This clone was observed at least ten times. Its matching antigen is unknown. The read halts 3 residues ahead of the CDR3 end, with the missing end drawn from the germline J gene. The sample taken for sequencing was peripheral blood mononuclear cells. The chain links TRBV18 to TRBJ2-7; TRBD1 matches at 9 bases. This receptor was taken from a person aged 18 to 75 in good health. CDR3 DNA (partial): TGTGCCAGCCAAAGAGACAGGGGGTCCTACGAG. It encodes CASQRDRGSYE. The CDR3 in its entirety is CASQRDRGSYEQYF.